The next 15 T cell receptor beta chains were all read from a single sample in a study of T cells in Graves' hyperthyroidism and ophthalmopathy. The CDR3 regions of TCR beta were amplified from RNA transcripts. Initially, a first-round RT-PCR of the TCR CDR3 employed the HTBI primer set. One entry per CDR3 protein results from TCRdb running MiXCR on the multiplex PCR reads. This sample has hundreds of thousands of distinct CDR3 sequences, with roughly 13% found just once. The sample was blood. These receptors came from a woman aged 18 to 35 with Graves' hyperthyroidism.

As concerns this clonotype: A single base separates this from a much larger clone, so it may be a read error. CDR3 DNA sequence: TGCGCCAGCAGACCCAGGGACAGCTATGGCCACACCTTC. Amino acid sequence: CASRPRDSYGHTF. The V gene is TRBV5-1, the J gene TRBJ1-2; TRBD1 agrees at 7 bases. In germline, CDR1 is SGHRS, CDR2 YFSETQ. The CDR3 runs to 13 residues.

This clonotype was counted at least ten times. This sequence joins TRBV25-1 and TRBJ1-1, with TRBD1 identical over 9 bases. Trimming cost V 3 bases and J 11 bases; bases outside gene matches: 10. The V gene's germline CDR1 is MGHDK and CDR2 SYGVNS. The CDR3 runs 14 residues. CDR3: CASSDSGTGIGAFF. CDR3 bases: TGTGCCAGCAGTGACTCCGGGACAGGGATAGGGGCTTTCTTT. Combining the CDR3 with reference TRBV25-1 and TRBJ1-1 gives the whole variable domain EADIYQTPRYLVIGTGKKITLECSQTMGHDKMYWYQQDPGMELHLIHYSYGVNSTEKGDLSSESTVSRIRTEHFPLTLESARPSHTSQYLCASSDSGTGIGAFFGQGTRLTVV.

The chain recombines TRBV4-2 with TRBJ2-1; 8 positions match TRBD2. From germline, CDR1 is LGHNA and CDR2 YNFKEQ. V lost 4 bases and J lost 6; bases outside the gene matches: 11. This CDR3 is built from 16 residues. CDR3 DNA: TGTGCCAGCAGCCTCCTCGCCGGGACTAGGGCCAATGAGCAGTTCTTC. Encoded protein: CASSLLAGTRANEQFF.

This clonotype appeared many times. This chain links TRBV5-1 with TRBJ1-1; D is unresolved. The ends were cut back, 5 bases at V and 1 base at J, with 18 bases in the middle. Looked up from germline, CDR1 is SGHRS and CDR2 is YFSETQ. This CDR3 contains 16 residues. This CDR3 reads CASRLLPIGANTEAFF. CDR3 DNA: TGCGCCAGCAGGCTTCTCCCGATAGGTGCGAACACTGAAGCTTTCTTT.

The chain carries TRBV6-1 and TRBJ2-5; D remains ambiguous. This CDR3 has 15 amino acids. The ends were cut back, 1 base at V and 7 bases at J, with 16 bases in the middle. Germline loops: CDR1 MNHNS, CDR2 SASEGT. The CDR3 DNA is TGTGCCAGCAGTGAAGAAGTGGGTGGTCCGGGGACCCAGTACTTC. Translation: CASSEEVGGPGTQYF.

This clonotype has a count of ten or more. The V call is TRBV29-1, the J call TRBJ2-1; D remains ambiguous. The CDR3 runs 10 residues. V gave up 6 bases and J gave up 9 bases, with 9 bases separating them. Germline-derived CDR1 and CDR2 are SQVTM and ANQGSEA. The CDR3 loop reads CSVAVAEQFF. In nucleotides, the CDR3 is TGCAGCGTCGCGGTGGCTGAGCAGTTCTTC.

This clonotype was counted ten times or more. The chain uses TRBV28 and TRBJ2-7; D is perhaps TRBD1 or TRBD2 (5 bases each). Germline CDR1 MDHEN, CDR2 SYDVKM. This CDR3 region has 15 residues. Trimming took off 1 base at V and 4 bases at J, with 14 bases between the two ends. Written as DNA, the CDR3 is TGTGCCAGCAGTTTATTTAGTGGGGGACGGTACGAGCAGTACTTC. This encodes CASSLFSGGRYEQYF.

CDR3 sequence: CASSESTGTGTYEQYF. The CDR3 bases are TGTGCCAGCAGTGAAAGCACCGGGACAGGGACCTACGAGCAGTACTTC. V gene TRBV25-1 combines with J gene TRBJ2-7; 9 bases match TRBD1. Unmatched junction bases numbered 7, after V lost 2 bases and J lost 2 bases. Germline assignment: CDR1 MGHDK and CDR2 SYGVNS. The CDR3 consists of 16 residues.

This clonotype was counted many times. The chain couples TRBV20-1 to TRBJ1-1; D unresolved. V lost 0 bases to trimming and J lost 4 bases, with 9 bases between them. Germline V gene sequence: CDR1 DFQATT, CDR2 SNEGSKA (reference sequence). This CDR3 comprises 13 residues. The CDR3 DNA sequence: TGCAGTGCTAGAGACGAGTTGGGCACTGAAGCTTTCTTT. Amino acid sequence: CSARDELGTEAFF.

The gene calls are TRBV6-2 or TRBV6-3 and TRBJ1-6; tentative D call: TRBD1 (5 bases). V lost 2 bases and J lost 12, with 11 bases in between. From germline, CDR1 is MNHEY and CDR2 SVGEGT. The CDR3 covers 13 residues. CDR3 protein: CASSYGGEVPLHF. The CDR3 nucleotides are TGTGCCAGCAGTTACGGGGGGGAGGTACCCCTCCACTTT.

This clonotype was picked up a small number of times. The chain employs TRBV6-1 and TRBJ2-3, with no clear D. This CDR3 has 12 amino acids. The germline gives CDR1 MNHNS, CDR2 SASEGT. V was clipped by 0 bases and J by 2 bases, with 0 bases between them. The CDR3 reads CASSEATDTQYF. The DNA of the CDR3 is TGTGCCAGCAGTGAAGCCACAGATACGCAGTATTTT.

The rearrangement links TRBV29-1 to TRBJ2-5; D is unclear. Germline V gives CDR1 SQVTM, CDR2 ANQGSEA. CDR3 length equals 12 residues. Trimming stripped 2 bases from V and 5 bases from J, with 9 bases between. CDR3 DNA sequence: TGCAGCGTTGAACGCCAGAGGGAGACCCAGTACTTC. Translating gives CSVERQRETQYF.

V gene TRBV6-1 combines with J gene TRBJ2-7; no clear D gene. The CDR3 consists of 16 residues. Deletions cut 1 base from V and 0 bases from J, with 13 bases between. The germline gives CDR1 MNHNS, CDR2 SASEGT. The CDR3 DNA sequence: TGTGCCAGCAGTGAAGGGCGGCAGACTTACTCCTACGAGCAGTACTTC. Its translation: CASSEGRQTYSYEQYF.

In this sample, this clonotype turned up many times. The V call is TRBV12-3 or TRBV12-4, the J call TRBJ2-3; D may be TRBD1 (5 bases). V was cut by 5 bases and J by 7 bases, with 13 bases left in between. The CDR3 sequence is 13 residues long. The CDR3 here is CASSIQQANTQYF. In DNA form, the CDR3 reads TGTGCCAGCAGTATCCAACAGGCCAATACGCAGTATTTT.

This clonotype came up many times. The chain combines TRBV6-1 with TRBJ1-4; TRBD1 aligns across 9 bases. CDR1 is MNHNS and CDR2 is SASEGT in the germline V gene. Losses at the gene ends were 8 bases for V and 9 bases for J; bases not matched to a gene: 4. The CDR3 length is 12 residues. The CDR3 loop reads CASGTGIQKLFF. The CDR3 DNA reads as TGTGCCAGCGGGACAGGGATACAAAAACTGTTTTTT.